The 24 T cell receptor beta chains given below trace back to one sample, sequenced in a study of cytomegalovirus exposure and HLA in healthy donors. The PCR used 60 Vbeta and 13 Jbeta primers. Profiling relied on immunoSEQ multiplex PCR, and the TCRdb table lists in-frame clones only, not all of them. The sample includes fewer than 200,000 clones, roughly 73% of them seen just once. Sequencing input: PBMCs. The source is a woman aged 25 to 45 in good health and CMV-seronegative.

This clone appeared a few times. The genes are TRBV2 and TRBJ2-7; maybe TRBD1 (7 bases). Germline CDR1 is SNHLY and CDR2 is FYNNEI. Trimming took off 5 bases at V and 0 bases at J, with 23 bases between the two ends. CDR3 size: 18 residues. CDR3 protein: CASSTSTGWEASSYEQYF. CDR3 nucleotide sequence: TGTGCCAGCAGTACCTCGACAGGGTGGGAGGCCTCCTCCTACGAGCAGTACTTC. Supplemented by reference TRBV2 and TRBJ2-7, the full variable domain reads EPEVTQTPSHQVTQMGQEVILRCVPISNHLYFYWYRQILGQKVEFLVSFYNNEISEKSEIFDDQFSVERPDGSNFTLKIRSTKLEDSAMYFCASSTSTGWEASSYEQYFGPGTRLTVT.

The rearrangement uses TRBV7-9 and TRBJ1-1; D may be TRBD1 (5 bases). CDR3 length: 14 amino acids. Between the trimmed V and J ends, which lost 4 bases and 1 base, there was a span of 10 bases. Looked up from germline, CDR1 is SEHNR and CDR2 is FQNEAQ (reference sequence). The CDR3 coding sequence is TGTGCCAGCAGCTCGGGGGGGACGAACACTGAAGCTTTCTTT. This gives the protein CASSSGGTNTEAFF.

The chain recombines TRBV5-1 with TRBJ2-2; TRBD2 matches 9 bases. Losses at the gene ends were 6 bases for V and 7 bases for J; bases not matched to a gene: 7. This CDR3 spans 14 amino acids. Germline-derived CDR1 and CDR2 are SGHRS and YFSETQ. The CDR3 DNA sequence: TGCGCCAGCACCCTAGCGGGGTCGGGCGGGGAGCTGTTTTTT. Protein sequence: CASTLAGSGGELFF. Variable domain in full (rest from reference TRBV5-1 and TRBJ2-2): KAGVTQTPRYLIKTRGQQVTLSCSPISGHRSVSWYQQTPGQGLQFLFEYFSETQRNKGNFPGRFSGRQFSNSRSEMNVSTLELGDSALYLCASTLAGSGGELFFGEGSRLTVL.

CDR3 DNA: TGTGCCAGCAGCTGGGACCGAGCGGGAGGGTTCTCCTACGAGCAGTACTTC. Translated, it gives CASSWDRAGGFSYEQYF. The chain has TRBV7-6 and TRBJ2-7, with 10 bases lining up with TRBD2. V lost 4 bases to trimming and J lost 0 bases; unmatched junction nucleotides: 9. The CDR3 is made up of 17 amino acids. Germline lookup yields CDR1 SGHVS and CDR2 FNYEAQ.

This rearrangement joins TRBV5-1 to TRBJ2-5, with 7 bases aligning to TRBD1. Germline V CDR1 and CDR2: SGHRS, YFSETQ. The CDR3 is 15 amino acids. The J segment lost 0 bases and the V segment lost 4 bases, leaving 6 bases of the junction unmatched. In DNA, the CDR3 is TGCGCCAGCAGCGAAATGGGACAGAACCAAGAGACCCAGTACTTC. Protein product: CASSEMGQNQETQYF.

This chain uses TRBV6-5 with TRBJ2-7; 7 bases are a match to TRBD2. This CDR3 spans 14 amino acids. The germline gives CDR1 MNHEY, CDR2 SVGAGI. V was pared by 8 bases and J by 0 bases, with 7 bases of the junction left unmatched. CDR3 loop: CASGRGESSYEQYF. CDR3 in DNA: TGTGCCAGCGGTCGGGGGGAGAGCTCCTACGAGCAGTACTTC.

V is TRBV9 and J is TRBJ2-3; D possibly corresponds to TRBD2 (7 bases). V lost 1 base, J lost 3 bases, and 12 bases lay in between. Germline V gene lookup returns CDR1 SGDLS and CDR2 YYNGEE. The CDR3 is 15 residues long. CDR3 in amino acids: CASSVYGGRTDTQYF. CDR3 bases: TGTGCCAGCAGCGTATACGGGGGGCGGACAGATACGCAGTATTTT.

CDR3 sequence reads: CASTRGDAQTTEAFF. The CDR3 DNA follows: TGTGCCAGTACCAGGGGAGACGCCCAGACAACTGAAGCTTTCTTT. This chain connects TRBV19 to TRBJ1-1, with D possibly TRBD1 on 6 matching bases. Germline values: CDR1 LNHDA, CDR2 SQIVND (reference sequence). With 7 bases removed from V and 5 bases from J, the gap between germline ends came to 20 bases. The length of the CDR3 is 15 residues.

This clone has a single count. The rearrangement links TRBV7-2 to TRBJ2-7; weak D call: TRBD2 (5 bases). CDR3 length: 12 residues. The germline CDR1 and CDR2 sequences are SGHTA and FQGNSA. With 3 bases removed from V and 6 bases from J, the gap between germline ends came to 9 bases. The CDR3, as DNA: TGTGCCAGCAGCTTTAGCGCTCCCGAGCAGTACTTC. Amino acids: CASSFSAPEQYF. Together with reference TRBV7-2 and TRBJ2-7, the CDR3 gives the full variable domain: GAGVSQSPSNKVTEKGKDVELRCDPISGHTALYWYRQSLGQGLEFLIYFQGNSAPDKSGLPSDRFSAERTGGSVSTLTIQRTQQEDSAVYLCASSFSAPEQYFGPGTRLTVT.

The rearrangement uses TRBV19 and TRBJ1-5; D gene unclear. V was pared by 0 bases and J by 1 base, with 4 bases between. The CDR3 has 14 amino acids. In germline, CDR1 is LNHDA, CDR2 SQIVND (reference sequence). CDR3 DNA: TGTGCCAGTAGTATAGAGGGCAGCAATCAGCCCCAGCATTTT. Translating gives CASSIEGSNQPQHF. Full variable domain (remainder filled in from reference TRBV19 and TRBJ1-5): DGGITQSPKYLFRKEGQNVTLSCEQNLNHDAMYWYRQDPGQGLRLIYYSQIVNDFQKGDIAEGYSVSREKKESFPLTVTSAQKNPTAFYLCASSIEGSNQPQHFGDGTRLSIL.

CDR3 bases: TGCAGTGCTAAGATTGGACTGTTCTTC. Protein product: CSAKIGLFF. V gene TRBV20-1 combines with J gene TRBJ2-1, with D possibly being TRBD2 (5 bases). Germline lookup yields CDR1 DFQATT and CDR2 SNEGSKA (reference sequence). The V end lost 4 bases, the J end lost 15 bases, and 10 bases lay between the germline ends. The CDR3 loop spans 9 amino acids.

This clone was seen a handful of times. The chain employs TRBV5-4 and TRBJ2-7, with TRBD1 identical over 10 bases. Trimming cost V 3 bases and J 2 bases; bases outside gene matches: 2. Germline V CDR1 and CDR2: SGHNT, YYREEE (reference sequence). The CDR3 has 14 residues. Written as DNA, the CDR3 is TGTGCCAGCAGCTGGGGGACAGGGGCCTACGAGCAGTACTTC. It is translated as CASSWGTGAYEQYF.

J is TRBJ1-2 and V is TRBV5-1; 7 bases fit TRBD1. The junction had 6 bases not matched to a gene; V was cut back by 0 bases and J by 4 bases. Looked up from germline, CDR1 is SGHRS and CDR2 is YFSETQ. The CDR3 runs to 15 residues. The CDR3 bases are TGCGCCAGCAGCTTGGACAGGGGAACATTCTATGGCTACACCTTC. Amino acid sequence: CASSLDRGTFYGYTF.

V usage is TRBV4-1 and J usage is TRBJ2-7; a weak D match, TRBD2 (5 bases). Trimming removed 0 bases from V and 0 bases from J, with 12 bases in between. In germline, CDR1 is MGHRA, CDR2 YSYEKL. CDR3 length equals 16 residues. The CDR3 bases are TGCGCCAGCAGCCAAGAGGCTCCGGGGAGCTCCTACGAGCAGTACTTC. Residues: CASSQEAPGSSYEQYF.

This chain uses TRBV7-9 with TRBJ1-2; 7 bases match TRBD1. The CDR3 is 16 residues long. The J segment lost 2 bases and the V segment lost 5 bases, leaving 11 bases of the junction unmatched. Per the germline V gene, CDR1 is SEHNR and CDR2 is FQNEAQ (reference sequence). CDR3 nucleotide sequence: TGTGCCAGCAGCATTGGAGGGGGCTATTCAAACTATGGCTACACCTTC. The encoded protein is CASSIGGGYSNYGYTF.

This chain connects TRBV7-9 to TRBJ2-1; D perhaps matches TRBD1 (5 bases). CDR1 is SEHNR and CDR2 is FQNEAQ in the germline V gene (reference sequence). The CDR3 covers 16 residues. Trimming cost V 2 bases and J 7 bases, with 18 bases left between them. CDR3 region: CASSLSQGLLVNEQFF. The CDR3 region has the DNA TGTGCCAGCAGCTTAAGTCAGGGCCTTTTAGTAAATGAGCAGTTCTTC.

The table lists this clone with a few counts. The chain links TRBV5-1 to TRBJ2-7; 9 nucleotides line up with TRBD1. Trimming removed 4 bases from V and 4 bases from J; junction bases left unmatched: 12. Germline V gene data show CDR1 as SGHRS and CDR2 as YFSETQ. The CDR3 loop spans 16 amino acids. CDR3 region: CASSPRAGQGEYEQYF. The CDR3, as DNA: TGCGCCAGCAGCCCCCGTGCGGGACAGGGAGAGTACGAGCAGTACTTC.

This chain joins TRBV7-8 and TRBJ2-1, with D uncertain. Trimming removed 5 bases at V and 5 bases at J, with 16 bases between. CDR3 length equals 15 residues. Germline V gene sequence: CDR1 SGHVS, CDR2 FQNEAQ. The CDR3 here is CASSLRGSRDNEQFF. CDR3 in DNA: TGTGCCAGCAGCCTTCGAGGCAGCCGAGACAATGAGCAGTTCTTC.

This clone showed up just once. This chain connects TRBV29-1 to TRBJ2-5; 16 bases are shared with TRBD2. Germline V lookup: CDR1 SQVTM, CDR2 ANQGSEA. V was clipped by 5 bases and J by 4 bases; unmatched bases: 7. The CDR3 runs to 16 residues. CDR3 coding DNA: TGCAGCGTTAAGCCGGGACTAGCGGGGGGGGTAGAGACCCAGTACTTC. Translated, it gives CSVKPGLAGGVETQYF.

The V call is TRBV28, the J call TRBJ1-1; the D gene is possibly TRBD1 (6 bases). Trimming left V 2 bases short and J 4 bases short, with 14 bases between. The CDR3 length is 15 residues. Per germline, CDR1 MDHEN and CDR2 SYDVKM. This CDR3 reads CASSLRGGVGTEAFF. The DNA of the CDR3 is TGTGCCAGCAGTTTACGGGGGGGCGTGGGCACTGAAGCTTTCTTT.

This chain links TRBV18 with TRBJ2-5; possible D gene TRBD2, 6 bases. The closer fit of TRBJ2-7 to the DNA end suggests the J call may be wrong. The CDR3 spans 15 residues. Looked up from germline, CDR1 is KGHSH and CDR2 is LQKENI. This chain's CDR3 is CASSWEDVLAYEQYF. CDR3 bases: TGTGCCAGCTCATGGGAGGATGTCTTGGCCTACGAGCAGTACTTC.

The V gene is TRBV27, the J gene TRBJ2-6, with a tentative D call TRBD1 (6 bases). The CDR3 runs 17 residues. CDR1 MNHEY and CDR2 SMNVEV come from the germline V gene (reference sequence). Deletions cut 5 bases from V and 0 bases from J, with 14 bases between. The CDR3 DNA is TGTGCCAGCAGTCGTACACAGGGATTCTCTGGGGCCAACGTCCTGACTTTC. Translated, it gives CASSRTQGFSGANVLTF.

This chain's CDR3 is CASSLVRDFANYGYTF. CDR3 coding DNA: TGTGCCAGCAGCTTAGTACGGGATTTCGCAAACTATGGCTACACCTTC. This sequence joins TRBV11-2 and TRBJ1-2; D is undetermined. Germline CDR1 is SGHAT and CDR2 is FQNNGV. With 1 base removed from V and 2 bases from J, the gap between germline ends came to 14 bases. The CDR3 has 16 amino acids.

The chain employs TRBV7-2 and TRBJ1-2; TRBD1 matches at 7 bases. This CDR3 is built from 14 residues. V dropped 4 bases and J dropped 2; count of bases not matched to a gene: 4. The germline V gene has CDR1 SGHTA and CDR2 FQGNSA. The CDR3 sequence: CASSSRQGNYGYTF. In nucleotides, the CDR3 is TGTGCCAGCAGCTCCAGACAGGGCAACTATGGCTACACCTTC.